The clone carrying this T cell receptor beta chain occurred a few times. This record belongs to a study of blood T cell repertoires in COVID-19. In the study overall: The analysed material was cDNA or gDNA that came from T cells, B-cell-depleted T cells, or PBMCs.

Trimming at V came to 5 bases and at J to 4 bases, leaving 2 bases not matched to a gene. Looked up from germline, CDR1 is GTSNPN and CDR2 is SVGIG (reference sequence). The length of the CDR3 is 12 residues. Recruited during active infection, patients (from Seattle) were subsequently followed longitudinally. Original processing methods: Reference gene primers were amplified, and this amplification served to estimate nucleated cell counts. Method: immunoSEQ multiplex PCR; TCRdb's copy keeps in-frame clones and lacks some. That table supplies the V and J calls and clone size; D and trimming were determined from the DNA. Seen here are 100,000 to 150,000 clones, 81% observed once, and the top ten hold roughly 17%.

Sequencing input: peripheral blood. This clonotype was obtained from a man aged 25-45 years with COVID-19, enrolled during active disease. This chain links TRBV30 with TRBJ1-3; 7 bases fit TRBD1. The CDR3 nucleotides read TGTGCCTGGGGACAGGCGGGAAACACCATATATTTT. Its protein product is CAWGQAGNTIYF. Full variable domain (outside the CDR3, taken from reference TRBV30 and TRBJ1-3): SQTIHQWPATLVQPVGSPLSLECTVEGTSNPNLYWYRQAAGRGLQLLFYSVGIGQISSEVPQNLSASRPQDRQFILSSKKLLLSDSGFYLCAWGQAGNTIYFGEGSWLTVV.